A selection of T cell receptor beta chains follows, all from one sample in a study of human T cells and chemical hapten exposure. TCRdb re-analysed the RACE reads in MiXCR, keeping a single row per CDR3 protein. The repertoire has roughly 40,000 distinct CDR3 sequences, roughly 12% of them found once; the top ten carry 5.5% to 6.5%. The input for sequencing was whole blood, taken in connection with sensitization to the hapten diphenylcyclopropenone (DPC). These receptors were collected from a woman aged 30 to 39 with alopecia areata. Some clones in this sample may be carry-over from other donors' samples. The conserved cysteine and the conserved F or W are not part of the CDR3 here. Only part of the rows carry a size: once, few, many, or a class if the clone is expanded.

J gene,CDR3 length,clone size,V gene,CDR3 protein
TRBJ2-7,13,-,TRBV5-1,ASSLQGGGTYEQY
TRBJ2-7,10,-,TRBV7-2,ASSLMSYEQY
TRBJ2-1,11,many,TRBV29-1,SVEKGGYGEQF
TRBJ2-1,15,-,TRBV7-3,ASSLRTSGSIYNEQF
TRBJ1-6,13,many,TRBV28,ASIKSGRRNSPLH
TRBJ2-5,13,many,TRBV15,ATSGQTGDGETQY
TRBJ2-1,12,few,TRBV7-2,ASGRGGSYNEQF
TRBJ2-5,9,few,TRBV21-1,ASSKQETQY
TRBJ2-1,11,-,TRBV11-2,ASSTEEYNEQF
TRBJ2-3,14,-,TRBV28,ASRPGKLVRTDTQY
TRBJ2-2,15,many,TRBV20-1,SADPGQGKTGTGELF
TRBJ2-1,12,-,TRBV6-2/TRBV6-3,ASNLSGGLNEQF
TRBJ2-2,12,-,TRBV5-1,ASSQGTATGELF
TRBJ2-1,12,-,TRBV6-2/TRBV6-3,ASIPTRFSNEQF
TRBJ2-3,14,many,TRBV5-6,ASSLAAAAPTDTQY
TRBJ1-4,10,-,TRBV20-1,SARAPAEKLF
TRBJ1-2,12,-,TRBV9,ASSVGTGNYGYT